These 14 T cell receptor beta chains share one sample of origin, sequenced in a study of CD8 T cells in ankylosing spondylitis. TCRdb redid the calling of the 5' RACE reads with MiXCR, one entry per CDR3 protein. The sample holds roughly 100,000 distinct CDR3 sequences, roughly 8.3% seen once. Sequencing used blood, either unsorted or a sorted T cell fraction (not recorded which). The receptors shown here come from a male donor with ankylosing spondylitis or in good health (not recorded which).

This clonotype has ten or more counts. The genes are TRBV28 and TRBJ2-3; perhaps TRBD2 as D (6 bases). The V gene lost 5 bases and the J gene lost 0 bases, with 12 bases spanning the gap. This CDR3 comprises 15 residues. Germline values: CDR1 MDHEN, CDR2 SYDVKM. The CDR3 DNA sequence: TGTGCCAGCAGTCCCCGGGACTCGAGCACAGATACGCAGTATTTT. Translating gives CASSPRDSSTDTQYF.

Many counts were recorded for this clonotype. V and J are TRBV20-1 and TRBJ2-2; D is uncertain. This CDR3 contains 13 residues. Germline CDR1 is DFQATT and CDR2 is SNEGSKA (reference sequence). The chain's CDR3 is CSNTGGNTGELFF. The CDR3 DNA reads as TGCAGCAACACGGGCGGGAACACCGGGGAGCTGTTTTTT.

This clonotype occurred once. This chain uses TRBV4-1 with TRBJ1-1; possible D gene TRBD1, 6 bases. CDR3 length: 18 amino acids. Trimming removed 3 bases at V and 6 bases at J, with 26 bases between. Germline loops: CDR1 MGHRA, CDR2 YSYEKL. The CDR3 region is CASSQTILTRTENAEAFF. DNA for the CDR3: TGCGCCAGCAGCCAGACCATCCTCACCCGGACAGAAAACGCTGAAGCTTTCTTT.

This clonotype was observed many times. V usage is TRBV7-2 and J usage is TRBJ1-1; D remains ambiguous. V gave up 5 bases and J gave up 1 base, with 8 bases separating them. This CDR3 is 13 amino acids long. Germline lookup yields CDR1 SGHTA and CDR2 FQGNSA. The CDR3: CASSVAENTEAFF. For the CDR3, the DNA is TGTGCCAGCAGCGTCGCGGAGAACACTGAAGCTTTCTTT.

This clonotype has a count of ten or more. The chain has TRBV15 and TRBJ2-7; 11 positions match TRBD2. Germline V gene lookup returns CDR1 LNHNV and CDR2 YYDKDF (reference sequence). V trimming: 0 bases; J trimming: 3 bases; junction bases outside the gene matches: 10. The CDR3 runs to 18 residues. The CDR3 DNA reads as TGTGCCACCAGCAGAGATTTGGCTAGCGGGAGGACCTTCTACGAGCAGTACTTC. Encoded protein: CATSRDLASGRTFYEQYF.

This clonotype was picked up many times. V usage is TRBV11-2 and J usage is TRBJ2-3, with a weak D call TRBD1 (6 bases). Germline V CDR1 and CDR2: SGHAT, FQNNGV. The V end lost 8 bases, the J end lost 2 bases, and 11 bases lay between the germline ends. The CDR3 covers 13 residues. CDR3 region: CASVGQITDTQYF. The CDR3 DNA sequence: TGTGCCAGCGTTGGACAGATCACAGATACGCAGTATTTT. The variable domain in full, completed from reference TRBV11-2 and TRBJ2-3, reads EAGVAQSPRYKIIEKRQSVAFWCNPISGHATLYWYQQILGQGPKLLIQFQNNGVVDDSQLPKDRFSAERLKGVDSTLKIQPAKLEDSAVYLCASVGQITDTQYFGPGTRLTVL.

This clonotype was picked up many times. The chain uses TRBV19 and TRBJ1-2, with D unclear. Trimming removed 7 bases at V and 4 bases at J, with 10 bases between. The CDR3 contains 12 residues. Germline V gene sequence: CDR1 LNHDA, CDR2 SQIVND (reference sequence). The CDR3 DNA sequence: TGTGCCAGTACTACTACCCTCTATGGCTACACCTTC. Translation gives CASTTTLYGYTF.

This clonotype was picked up many times. The chain couples TRBV12-3 or TRBV12-4 to TRBJ2-1, with 10 bases lining up with TRBD2. The CDR3 is 15 residues long. The ends lost 1 base at V and 9 bases at J; junction bases unmatched: 6. DNA of the CDR3: TGTGCCAGCAGTTTAGAAGCGGGAGGGTTTGGTGAGCAGTTCTTC. This sequence encodes CASSLEAGGFGEQFF.

This clonotype was recorded at least ten times. The chain joins TRBV7-2 to TRBJ2-6, with 7 bases lining up with TRBD1. The V gene's germline CDR1 is SGHTA and CDR2 FQGNSA. V lost 5 bases to trimming and J lost 1 base; unmatched junction nucleotides: 11. The CDR3 totals 18 residues. CDR3 sequence: CASSRWDRALSGANVLTF. CDR3 nucleotides: TGTGCCAGCAGCCGGTGGGACAGAGCCCTTTCTGGGGCCAACGTCCTGACTTTC.

This clonotype has just a few counts. This chain joins TRBV7-2 and TRBJ2-3; the D call may be TRBD1 or TRBD2 (5 bases each). Germline V lookup: CDR1 SGHTA, CDR2 FQGNSA. CDR3 length: 15 amino acids. Trimming shortened V by 0 bases and J by 0 bases, and 7 bases separated the two germline ends. CDR3: CASSLAGDSTDTQYF. DNA of the CDR3: TGTGCCAGCAGCTTAGCGGGGGATAGCACAGATACGCAGTATTTT.

This clonotype was seen repeatedly, ten times or more. V gene TRBV20-1 combines with J gene TRBJ2-2; TRBD2 aligns across 7 bases. Germline loops: CDR1 DFQATT, CDR2 SNEGSKA (reference sequence). Trimming at V came to 2 bases and at J to 3 bases, leaving 9 bases not matched to a gene. This CDR3 has 16 amino acids. CDR3 sequence (DNA): TGCAGTGCTAGAACAAGTCTAGCGGAGGACACCGGGGAGCTGTTTTTT. The encoded protein is CSARTSLAEDTGELFF.

This clonotype was observed many times. The V and J genes are TRBV19 and TRBJ1-1; D call uncertain. The CDR3 is made up of 12 amino acids. Trimming took 5 bases from V and 5 from J, leaving 9 bases between them. Germline-derived CDR1 and CDR2 are LNHDA and SQIVND (reference sequence). CDR3 amino acids: CASSHIGTEAFF. CDR3 DNA sequence: TGTGCCAGTAGTCATATAGGTACTGAAGCTTTCTTT.

This clonotype has at least ten counts. The rearrangement links TRBV11-2 to TRBJ2-7, with no clear D. With 1 base removed from V and 1 base from J, the gap between germline ends came to 11 bases. Per the germline V gene, CDR1 is SGHAT and CDR2 is FQNNGV. The CDR3 is 15 residues long. In DNA, the CDR3 is TGTGCCAGCAGCTTAGGTCCGGCCGGTTCCTACGAGCAGTACTTC. As protein: CASSLGPAGSYEQYF.

This clonotype was recorded at least ten times. V usage is TRBV4-3 and J usage is TRBJ1-2; D unresolved. This CDR3 contains 16 residues. V dropped 0 bases and J dropped 8 bases, with 19 bases sitting between them. CDR1 LGHNA and CDR2 YSLEER come from the germline V gene. The CDR3 sequence is CASSQDWRGFLEGYTF. CDR3 bases: TGCGCCAGCAGCCAAGATTGGCGAGGGTTTCTTGAGGGCTACACCTTC.